The rows below give T cell receptor beta chains drawn from one sample of a study of early T cells in non-severe SARS-CoV-2 infection. TCRdb ran MiXCR on the 5' RACE reads and lists one entry per CDR3 protein. The sample shows roughly 61,000 distinct CDR3 sequences, roughly 13% of them seen only once. Sequences were derived from whole blood, sampled at baseline. All receptors derive from an adult who was a healthcare worker with PCR-confirmed SARS-CoV-2 infection or an uninfected control (not recorded which). The CDR3 runs from the conserved cysteine through the conserved F or W. The order of the fields is J gene, clone size, D gene, V gene, CDR3 DNA, CDR3 protein. The D gene is left open where the match is weak. Size is stated for part of the rows, as once, few or many counts, or as a class when the clone is expanded.

TRBJ2-2	.	.	TRBV5-1	TGCGCCAGCAGCTCCTCCGGGGGAACCGGGGAGCTGTTTTTT	CASSSSGGTGELFF
TRBJ2-1	.	TRBD1	TRBV7-2	TGTGCCAGCAGCTTTATAACAGGGGGCTACAATGAGCAGTTCTTC	CASSFITGGYNEQFF
TRBJ1-3	.	.	TRBV9	TGTGCCAGCAAGAGCAGTCCCCACTCTGGAAACACCATATATTTT	CASKSSPHSGNTIYF
TRBJ1-2	many	.	TRBV29-1	TGCAGCGTTCGGACGGTAACCTATGGCTACACCTTC	CSVRTVTYGYTF
TRBJ1-2	few	.	TRBV7-2	TGTGCCAGCAGCTTGTCTCGCCCCGCGGGGTCTAACTATGGCTACACCTTC	CASSLSRPAGSNYGYTF
TRBJ2-1	.	TRBD1	TRBV7-2	TGTGCCAGCAGCTTATGGGGACAGTCGGACAATGAGCAGTTCTTC	CASSLWGQSDNEQFF
TRBJ2-7	.	.	TRBV28	TGTGCCAGCAGTTCTTTCCGGGACACCGACTACGAGCAGTACTTC	CASSSFRDTDYEQYF
TRBJ2-1	.	TRBD1	TRBV5-5	TGTGCCAGCAGCTCTCCGGGACAGGGAGGCGATGAGCAGTTCTTC	CASSSPGQGGDEQFF
TRBJ2-2	.	.	TRBV21-1	.	CASSKDGGSPPGSCFF
TRBJ1-2	many	.	TRBV29-1	TGCAGCGTCCGGGATAACTATGGCTACACCTTC	CSVRDNYGYTF
TRBJ2-1	few	TRBD2	TRBV20-1	TGCAGTGCTAGAGGACTTATAGCGGGAGCAATGAATGAGCAGTTCTTC	CSARGLIAGAMNEQFF
TRBJ2-3	few	.	TRBV6-5	TGTGCCAGCAGTCCCGAGGGGATACAGACAGATACGCAGTATTTT	CASSPEGIQTDTQYF
TRBJ2-7	.	.	TRBV5-1	TGCGCCAGCAGCTTACAACCGACTAACGAGCTGTACTTC	CASSLQPTNELYF
TRBJ2-2	many	.	TRBV7-9	TGTGCCAGCATTCACAGAGGACGGTCGAACACCGGGGAGCTGTTTTTT	CASIHRGRSNTGELFF
TRBJ1-2	many	.	TRBV2	TGTGCCAGCACCAAGGGCGGGGTAGGGCTGGACACCTTC	CASTKGGVGLDTF
TRBJ2-1	few	.	TRBV10-3	TGTGCCATCAGTGTCGGGAGAGCGGCTTACAATGAGCAGTTCTTC	CAISVGRAAYNEQFF
TRBJ2-4	many	.	TRBV6-2/TRBV6-3	TGTGCCAGCAGGGCCAAAAACATTCAGTACTTC	CASRAKNIQYF